This entry lists 5 T cell receptor beta chains sequenced from one sample in a study of T cells in Graves' hyperthyroidism and ophthalmopathy. Regions amplified from RNA transcripts were the TCR beta CDR3 regions. The TCR CDR3 was amplified in a first-round RT-PCR using the HTBI primer set. TCRdb re-called the multiplex PCR reads through MiXCR, storing one row per CDR3 protein. The repertoire holds under 350,000 distinct CDR3 sequences, with 15% to 20% as singletons. The sample taken for sequencing was blood. Receptors were obtained from a woman aged 50 to 60 with Graves' hyperthyroidism.

The table lists this clonotype with a few counts. This chain links TRBV9 with TRBJ1-2; D is unresolved. The CDR3 extends over 12 amino acids. CDR1 and CDR2 from the germline V gene are SGDLS and YYNGEE. Trimming stripped 2 bases from V and 4 bases from J, with 6 bases between. CDR3 protein: CASSVNTYGYTF. The CDR3 DNA follows: TGTGCCAGCAGCGTTAATACCTATGGCTACACCTTC.

The chain is built from TRBV4-2 and TRBJ2-3; the match to TRBD2 covers 7 bases. CDR1 and CDR2 (germline): LGHNA, YNFKEQ. This CDR3 has 18 residues. V lost 0 bases to trimming and J lost 5 bases; unmatched junction nucleotides: 14. CDR3 protein: CASSQDRMGGPSGDTQYF. CDR3 in DNA: TGTGCCAGCAGCCAAGATAGGATGGGAGGGCCTAGTGGAGATACGCAGTATTTT.

This clonotype was found a few times. The chain couples TRBV6-2 or TRBV6-3 to TRBJ1-1; no firm D call. The CDR3 has 17 residues. Trimming took off 0 bases at V and 1 base at J, with 15 bases between the two ends. CDR1 and CDR2 (germline): MNHEY, SVGEGT. The chain's CDR3 is CASSYSLKGFSNTEAFF. Written as DNA, the CDR3 is TGTGCCAGCAGTTACTCCTTAAAGGGATTCTCGAACACTGAAGCTTTCTTT.

This clonotype has only a few counts. The rearrangement joins TRBV5-5 to TRBJ2-5; 7 bases match TRBD1. The CDR3 has 15 amino acids. J lost 2 bases, V lost 4 bases, and 8 bases had no gene match. CDR1 and CDR2 (germline): SGHKS, YYEKEE (reference sequence). CDR3: CASSIGTAYQETQYF. The CDR3 bases are TGTGCCAGCAGCATCGGGACAGCCTATCAAGAGACCCAGTACTTC. Drawing the rest from reference TRBV5-5 and TRBJ2-5, the complete variable domain is DAGVTQSPTHLIKTRGQQVTLRCSPISGHKSVSWYQQVLGQGPQFIFQYYEKEERGRGNFPDRFSARQFPNYSSELNVNALLLGDSALYLCASSIGTAYQETQYFGPGTRLLVL.

This clonotype was picked up a small number of times. The chain's CDR3 is CASSFGGAVGELFF. Here the CDR3 DNA reads TGTGCCAGCAGTTTCGGGGGGGCCGTCGGGGAGCTGTTTTTT. The chain uses TRBV27 and TRBJ2-2; 8 bases are shared with TRBD2. The V gene end was trimmed by 3 bases and the J gene end by 7 bases; junction bases not matched to a gene: 4. The CDR3 is made up of 14 amino acids. Germline-derived CDR1 and CDR2 are MNHEY and SMNVEV (reference sequence).